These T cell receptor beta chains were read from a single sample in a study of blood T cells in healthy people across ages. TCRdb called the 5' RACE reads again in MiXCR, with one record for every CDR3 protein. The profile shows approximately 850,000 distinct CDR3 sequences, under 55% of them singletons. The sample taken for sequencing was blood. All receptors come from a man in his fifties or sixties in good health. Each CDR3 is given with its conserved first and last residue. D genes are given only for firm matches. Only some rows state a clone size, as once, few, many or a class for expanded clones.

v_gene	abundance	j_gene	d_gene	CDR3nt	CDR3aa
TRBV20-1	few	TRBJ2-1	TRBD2	TGCAGTGCTAGAGCTCCGGGAGGCTACAATGAGCAGTTCTTC	CSARAPGGYNEQFF
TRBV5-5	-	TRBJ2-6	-	TGTGCCAGCAGCTCCCGAACAGTCTCTGGGGCCAACGTCCTGACTTTC	CASSSRTVSGANVLTF
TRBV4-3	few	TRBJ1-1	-	TGCGCCAGCAGCCAGGACAGAATTTTGAACACTGAAGCTTTCTTT	CASSQDRILNTEAFF
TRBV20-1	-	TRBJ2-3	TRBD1	TGCAGTGTACAACAGGGGGCCGATACGCAGTATTTT	CSVQQGADTQYF
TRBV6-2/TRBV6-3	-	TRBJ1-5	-	TGTGCCAGCGGAGACAGCTCCAATCAGCCCCAGCATTTT	CASGDSSNQPQHF
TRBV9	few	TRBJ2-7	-	TGTGCCAGCAGCGTAGTAGAGGCAGCAACCTACGAGCAGTACTTC	CASSVVEAATYEQYF
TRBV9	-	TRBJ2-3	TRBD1	TGTGCCAGCAGCGACCGGGACAGGGGATCGGGTACGCAGTATTTT	CASSDRDRGSGTQYF
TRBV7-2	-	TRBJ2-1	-	TGTGCCAGCAGCTCGGGACTGCCTGGCAATGAGCAGTTCTTC	CASSSGLPGNEQFF
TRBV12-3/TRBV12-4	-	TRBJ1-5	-	TGTGCCAGCAGTTTGACGGGGGTCCGCCAGCCCCAGCATTTT	CASSLTGVRQPQHF
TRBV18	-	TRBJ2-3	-	TGTGCCAGCGCTTCAGGGACAGATACGCAGTATTTT	CASASGTDTQYF
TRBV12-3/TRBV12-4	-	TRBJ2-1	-	TGTGCCAGCAGTTCCAGCAATGAGCAGTTCTTC	CASSSSNEQFF
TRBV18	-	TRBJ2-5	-	TGTGCCAGCTCACCACCACGACCAGAAGAGACCCAGTACTTC	CASSPPRPEETQYF
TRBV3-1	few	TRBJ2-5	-	TGTGCCAGCAGCCATAGAATGAGCCGGGAGACCCAGTACTTC	CASSHRMSRETQYF
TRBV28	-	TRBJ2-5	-	TGTGCCAGCAGTCGGTCCGGGGTAGGGACCCAGTACTTC	CASSRSGVGTQYF
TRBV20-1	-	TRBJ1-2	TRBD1	TGCAGTGCTAGAGATCAGGACAGGGCCTATGGCTACACCTTC	CSARDQDRAYGYTF
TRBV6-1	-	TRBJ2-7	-	TGTGCCAGCAGTGAGGATCGCTACGAGCAGTACTTC	CASSEDRYEQYF
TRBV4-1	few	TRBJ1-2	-	TGCGCCAGCAGCTTAGGACACGGTGACTATGGCTACACCTTC	CASSLGHGDYGYTF
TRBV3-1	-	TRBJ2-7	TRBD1	TGTGCCAGCAGCCGCGGAAACAGGGGTCCCTACGAGCAGTACTTC	CASSRGNRGPYEQYF
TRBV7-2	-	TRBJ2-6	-	TGTGCCAGCAGCTTCTATAGGGCCTCTGGGACTGGGGCCAACGTCCTGACTTTC	CASSFYRASGTGANVLTF
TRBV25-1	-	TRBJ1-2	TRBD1	TGTGCCAGCAGTGACCCGGGACAGGTCTCTGGCTACACCTTC	CASSDPGQVSGYTF
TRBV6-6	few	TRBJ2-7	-	TGTGCCAGCAGTCCACTCTTGGGGGAGCAGTACTTC	CASSPLLGEQYF
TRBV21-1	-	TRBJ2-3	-	TGTGCCACCGGGAAGGCGGGGGCCCCCACAGATACGCAGTATTTT	CATGKAGAPTDTQYF
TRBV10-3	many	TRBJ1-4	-	TGTGCCATCAGAGGGGCCGGCGGGGAAAAACTGTTTTTT	CAIRGAGGEKLFF
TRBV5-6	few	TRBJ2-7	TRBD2	TGTGCCAGCAGCTTGGTTCGTCGCGGGGGGCGCTCCTACGAGCAGTACTTC	CASSLVRRGGRSYEQYF
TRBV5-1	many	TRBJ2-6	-	TGTGCCAGCAGCTTAGCTGGGGCCAACGTCCTGACTTTC	CASSLAGANVLTF
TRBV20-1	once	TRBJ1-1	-	TGCAGTGCTGGGGGCGGCAGGCTGAACACTGAAGCTTTCTTT	CSAGGGRLNTEAFF
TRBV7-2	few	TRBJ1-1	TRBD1	TGTGCCAGCAGCTTAGTGGGACAGGGGCTGAGTGAAGCTTTCTTT	CASSLVGQGLSEAFF
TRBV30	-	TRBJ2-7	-	TGTGCCTGGAGTACCGTTTACGAGCAGTACTTC	CAWSTVYEQYF
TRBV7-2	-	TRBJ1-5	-	TGTGCCAGCAGCTTAGTGGGTCAGGGGTATCAGCCCCAGCATTTT	CASSLVGQGYQPQHF
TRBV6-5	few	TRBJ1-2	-	TGTGCCAGCAGACAACGGGGCTCGAACTATGGCTACACCTTC	CASRQRGSNYGYTF
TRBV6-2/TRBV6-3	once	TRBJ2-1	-	TGTGCCAGCATAGACCAGGGGCCCCGTTTTAGGGCGATAAATGAGCAGTTCTTC	CASIDQGPRFRAINEQFF